The 22 T cell receptor beta chains below come from one sample, sequenced in a study of T-cell reconstitution after alpha-beta-depleted transplantation in children. Preparing the TCRbeta library involved the use of unique molecular identifiers. TCRdb redid the calling of the PCR reads with MiXCR, one entry per CDR3 protein. The sample has some 150,000 distinct CDR3 sequences, roughly 9% seen once. Sequencing was performed on PBMCs, mostly from graft donor cells, taken 180 days after TCRalphabeta/CD19-depleted stem cell transplant. These receptors were obtained from a female patient aged 2-15 years who had a stem cell transplant for congenital amegakaryocytic thrombocytopenia, so the T cells may come from the graft donor.

This clonotype was recorded at least ten times. V gene TRBV2 combines with J gene TRBJ1-5; maybe TRBD1 (6 bases). The germline V and J ends were trimmed by 11 bases and 0 bases, with 11 bases remaining between them. This CDR3 spans 13 amino acids. Germline V gene sequence: CDR1 SNHLY, CDR2 FYNNEI. The CDR3 DNA follows: TGTGCCGGAGGACAGAATAGCAATCAGCCCCAGCATTTT. This gives the protein CAGGQNSNQPQHF.

The CDR3 protein is CASSLAGLSNEKLFF. The CDR3 nucleotides are TGCGCCAGCAGCTTGGCCGGGCTCTCTAATGAAAAACTGTTTTTT. The gene calls are TRBV5-1 and TRBJ1-4; D is unclear. The length of the CDR3 is 15 residues. V shed 0 bases and J shed 3 bases, with 9 bases lying between them. From germline, CDR1 is SGHRS and CDR2 YFSETQ.

This clonotype was counted ten times or more. V usage is TRBV5-1 and J usage is TRBJ2-7; D not resolved. The V gene lost 4 bases and the J gene lost 6 bases, with 14 bases spanning the gap. CDR3 length: 13 residues. Per the germline V gene, CDR1 is SGHRS and CDR2 is YFSETQ. The CDR3 protein is CASSLREVGEQYF. The CDR3 DNA follows: TGCGCCAGCAGCCTCCGAGAGGTTGGCGAGCAGTACTTC.

The rearrangement links TRBV7-6 to TRBJ2-2; maybe TRBD1 (5 bases). Between the trimmed V and J ends, which lost 4 bases and 8 bases, there was a span of 14 bases. This CDR3 comprises 14 residues. In germline, CDR1 is SGHVS, CDR2 FNYEAQ. CDR3 in amino acids: CASSSVLGAGELFF. The CDR3 DNA sequence: TGTGCCAGCAGCTCCGTTTTAGGGGCGGGGGAGCTGTTTTTT.

Notes on this clonotype: A read error may be the cause here, since a much bigger clone is one base away. Here the CDR3 reads CASREYSGGYYEQFF. CDR3 bases: TGTGCCAGCAGGGAATATAGCGGGGGCTACTATGAGCAGTTCTTC. V usage is TRBV6-1 and J usage is TRBJ2-1; 9 bases align to TRBD2. The V gene's germline CDR1 is MNHNS and CDR2 SASEGT. The CDR3 is made up of 15 amino acids.

This clonotype was detected many times. The chain combines TRBV4-1 with TRBJ1-4, with 9 bases that match TRBD1. The ends lost 2 bases at V and 5 bases at J; junction bases unmatched: 15. The CDR3 extends over 19 amino acids. Germline assignment: CDR1 MGHRA and CDR2 YSYEKL. The CDR3 DNA follows: TGCGCCAGCAGCCAACGTACCGGGACAGGGTTTGTCGGCAATGAAAAACTGTTTTTT. Translating gives CASSQRTGTGFVGNEKLFF.

This clonotype showed up many times. This sequence joins TRBV27 and TRBJ1-1, with TRBD1 matching 7 bases. This CDR3 has 15 amino acids. Germline V CDR1 and CDR2: MNHEY, SMNVEV (reference sequence). V gave up 5 bases and J gave up 1 base; unmatched junction bases: 7. The CDR3 DNA sequence: TGTGCCAGCAGTGCAACAGGGGCCCGGAACACTGAAGCTTTCTTT. Its translation is CASSATGARNTEAFF.

In this sample, this clonotype turned up a few times. This rearrangement joins TRBV10-3 to TRBJ1-4, with D uncertain. There are 13 residues in the CDR3. V lost 3 bases, J lost 8 bases, and 10 bases lay in between. Looked up from germline, CDR1 is ENHRY and CDR2 is SYGVKD. DNA for the CDR3: TGTGCCATCAGTGAAGGCACTGGGGAAAAACTGTTTTTT. It codes for CAISEGTGEKLFF.

The chain carries TRBV4-1 and TRBJ2-1, with 10 bases that match TRBD2. V gave up 1 base and J gave up 0 bases; unmatched junction bases: 3. The V gene's germline CDR1 is MGHRA and CDR2 YSYEKL. This CDR3 contains 17 residues. Here the CDR3 DNA reads TGCGCCAGCAGCCAAGGGGCTAGCGGGAGCTCCTACAATGAGCAGTTCTTC. As protein: CASSQGASGSSYNEQFF.

This clonotype was recorded only once. A read error may be the cause here, since a much bigger clone is one base away. V usage is TRBV10-3 and J usage is TRBJ2-3, with a tentative D call TRBD1 (6 bases). The CDR3 contains 13 residues. CDR1 ENHRY and CDR2 SYGVKD come from the germline V gene. The CDR3 DNA reads as TGTACCATCAGTGCTGGGGGCCAAGATACGCAGTATTTT. Translating gives CTISAGGQDTQYF.

The sample holds a few counts of this clonotype. The chain carries TRBV20-1 and TRBJ1-5; D gene unclear. This CDR3 spans 13 amino acids. Per germline, CDR1 DFQATT and CDR2 SNEGSKA (reference sequence). Trimming left V 6 bases short and J 4 bases short, with 13 bases between. DNA of the CDR3: TGCAGTGCAACGAGGACGTTGAATCAGCCCCAGCATTTT. It codes for CSATRTLNQPQHF.

This clonotype was detected many times. The chain joins TRBV6-1 to TRBJ2-3, with D possibly called TRBD1 or TRBD2 (5 bases each). The CDR3 totals 16 residues. V lost 6 bases to trimming and J lost 2 bases, with 18 bases between them. From germline, CDR1 is MNHNS and CDR2 SASEGT. Here the CDR3 reads CASRTLFGANTDTQYF. In DNA, the CDR3 is TGTGCCAGCAGGACTCTTTTCGGGGCCAACACAGATACGCAGTATTTT.

The rearrangement joins TRBV7-9 to TRBJ1-1, with D uncertain. The length of the CDR3 is 14 residues. With 5 bases removed from V and 0 bases from J, the gap between germline ends came to 10 bases. CDR1 is SEHNR and CDR2 is FQNEAQ in the germline V gene (reference sequence). The CDR3: CASSPRSLNTEAFF. CDR3 DNA: TGTGCCAGCAGCCCCCGCAGTCTGAACACTGAAGCTTTCTTT.

Only a few counts were recorded for this clonotype. The gene calls are TRBV20-1 and TRBJ2-5; 7 positions match TRBD1. Germline CDR1 is DFQATT and CDR2 is SNEGSKA (reference sequence). Trimming took 1 base from V and 2 from J; bases not matched to a gene: 10. This CDR3 has 16 residues. CDR3 region: CSARAYPTGPQETQYF. Here the CDR3 DNA reads TGCAGTGCTAGAGCCTACCCGACAGGGCCTCAAGAGACCCAGTACTTC.

This clonotype was seen a few times. The gene calls are TRBV20-1 and TRBJ2-7; D is uncertain. The V gene's germline CDR1 is DFQATT and CDR2 SNEGSKA (reference sequence). The CDR3 covers 13 residues. V was cut by 0 bases and J by 3 bases, with 9 bases left in between. Here the CDR3 reads CSAREPGDYEQYF. CDR3 DNA: TGCAGTGCTAGAGAACCCGGCGACTACGAGCAGTACTTC.

In its sample, this clonotype was seen many times. The chain is built from TRBV28 and TRBJ1-4; D is unresolved. Trimming took off 3 bases at V and 8 bases at J, with 22 bases between the two ends. CDR1 and CDR2 (germline): MDHEN, SYDVKM. The CDR3 runs 17 residues. The CDR3 protein is CASSFPLRTGFREKLFF. CDR3 in DNA: TGTGCCAGCAGTTTCCCCCTTAGGACGGGTTTCAGGGAAAAACTGTTTTTT.

On this clonotype itself: Since a much larger clone is just one base distant, this may be a read error. The chain has TRBV12-3 or TRBV12-4 and TRBJ2-5; TRBD2 might be the D (6 bases). The CDR3 spans 17 residues. The ends were cut back, 2 bases at V and 5 bases at J, with 21 bases in the middle. The CDR3 coding sequence is TGTGCCAGCAGTTTAAACTTCGGGGGAGGAGGGCACGAGACCCAGTACTTC. Protein product: CASSLNFGGGGHETQYF.

This clonotype was observed at least ten times. The V and J genes are TRBV20-1 and TRBJ2-7, with D possibly being TRBD1 or TRBD2 (5 bases each). CDR1 is DFQATT, CDR2 SNEGSKA, per germline (reference sequence). The CDR3 is made up of 12 amino acids. V was pared by 3 bases and J by 2 bases, with 8 bases between. CDR3 sequence reads: CSASRGPYEQYF. Here the CDR3 DNA reads TGCAGTGCTAGTCGGGGACCCTACGAGCAGTACTTC.

In this sample, this clonotype turned up many times. The chain uses TRBV2 and TRBJ2-7, with D perhaps being TRBD1 or TRBD2 (6 bases each). The CDR3 has 15 residues. V lost 4 bases and J lost 5, with 18 bases in between. Germline CDR1 SNHLY, CDR2 FYNNEI. The CDR3 region is CASSGPGAGYNEQYF. The CDR3, as DNA: TGTGCCAGCAGTGGGCCGGGGGCGGGTTATAACGAGCAGTACTTC.

This clonotype was detected ten times or more. The V call is TRBV10-2, the J call TRBJ2-1; 8 bases agree with TRBD1. Trimming removed 8 bases from V and 8 bases from J; junction bases left unmatched: 2. CDR3 length: 11 residues. From germline, CDR1 is WSHSY and CDR2 SAAADI. The CDR3 DNA is TGCGCCAGCCGCAGGGGGCATGAGCAGTTCTTC. It encodes CASRRGHEQFF.

This clonotype occurred a few times. The chain is built from TRBV20-1 and TRBJ1-6; no firm D call. The CDR3 sequence is 16 residues long. Trimming took off 0 bases at V and 4 bases at J, with 13 bases between the two ends. Germline lookup yields CDR1 DFQATT and CDR2 SNEGSKA (reference sequence). For the CDR3, the DNA is TGCAGTGCTAGAGATGGAGGTAGTGTTTATAATTCACCCCTCCACTTT. As protein: CSARDGGSVYNSPLHF.

This clonotype was detected ten times or more. The chain combines TRBV5-1 with TRBJ1-2, with 8 bases lining up with TRBD1. Germline V lookup: CDR1 SGHRS, CDR2 YFSETQ. The ends lost 6 bases at V and 0 bases at J; junction bases unmatched: 4. There are 14 residues in the CDR3. DNA of the CDR3: TGCGCCAGCACCGGACAGGGACCTAACTATGGCTACACCTTC. Its protein is CASTGQGPNYGYTF. The variable domain in full, with the rest retrieved from reference TRBV5-1 and TRBJ1-2, is KAGVTQTPRYLIKTRGQQVTLSCSPISGHRSVSWYQQTPGQGLQFLFEYFSETQRNKGNFPGRFSGRQFSNSRSEMNVSTLELGDSALYLCASTGQGPNYGYTFGSGTRLTVV.